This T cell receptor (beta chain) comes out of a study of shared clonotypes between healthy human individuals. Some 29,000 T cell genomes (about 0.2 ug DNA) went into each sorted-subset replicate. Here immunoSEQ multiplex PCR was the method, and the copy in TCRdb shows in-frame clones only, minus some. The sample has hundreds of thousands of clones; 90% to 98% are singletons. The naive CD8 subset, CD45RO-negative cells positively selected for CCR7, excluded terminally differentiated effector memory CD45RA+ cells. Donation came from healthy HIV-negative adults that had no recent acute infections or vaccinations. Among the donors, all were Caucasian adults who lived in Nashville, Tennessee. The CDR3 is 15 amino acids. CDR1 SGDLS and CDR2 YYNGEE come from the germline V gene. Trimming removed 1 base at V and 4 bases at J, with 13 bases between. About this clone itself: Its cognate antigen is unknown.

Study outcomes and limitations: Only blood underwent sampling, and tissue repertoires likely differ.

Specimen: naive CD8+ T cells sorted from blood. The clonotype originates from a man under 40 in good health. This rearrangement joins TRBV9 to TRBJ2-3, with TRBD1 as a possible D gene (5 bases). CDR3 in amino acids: CASSVLQGPPDTQYF. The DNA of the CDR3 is TGTGCCAGCAGCGTACTCCAGGGCCCCCCAGATACGCAGTATTTT.